This T cell receptor (beta chain) was observed in a study of shared T cell receptors in the human thymus. The repertoire was sequenced with immunoSEQ multiplex PCR; TCRdb's copy has only in-frame clones and lacks some. The sample yields hundreds of thousands of clones, roughly 86% seen once. CDR1 MGHDK and CDR2 SYGVNS come from the germline V gene. The CDR3 is 15 amino acids. The J segment lost 2 bases and the V segment lost 4 bases, leaving 3 bases of the junction unmatched. These data were also filed under a second study, of human thymus T cells. That paper notes: Resections removed during corrective heart surgery provided the thymus tissue used. Use of V and J genes seemed skewed within the thymic and blood repertoires. Unrelated individuals had highly overlapping thymic repertoires, as reported in related research.

Sequencing input: thymocytes. This TCR was recovered from a boy under three years old with a congenital heart defect. The chain links TRBV25-1 to TRBJ2-3, with TRBD1 identical over 10 bases. CDR3 DNA: TGTGCCAGCAGTGCCGGGACAGGGGACACAGATACGCAGTATTTT. This sequence encodes CASSAGTGDTDTQYF.